Below are 25 T cell receptor beta chains sequenced from a single sample in a study of T cell responses to AZD1222 COVID-19 vaccine. Profiling relied on immunoSEQ multiplex PCR, and the TCRdb table lists in-frame clones only, not all of them. This table has about 190,000 clones, about 92% appearing once. Sample: peripheral blood, taken on day 0 of AZD1222 vaccination. The receptors stem from an adult in good health.

The genes are TRBV7-3 and TRBJ2-1; tentative D call: TRBD1 (5 bases). This CDR3 is built from 13 residues. Trimming removed 5 bases at V and 10 bases at J, with 15 bases between. The germline V gene has CDR1 SGHTA and CDR2 FQGTGA. The CDR3 DNA reads as TGTGCCAGCAGCCGCGTACCGGACATCGAGCAGTTCTTC. This encodes CASSRVPDIEQFF.

The genes are TRBV3-1 (or the pseudogene TRBV3-2) and TRBJ2-3; 10 bases are a match to TRBD1. The CDR3 length is 15 residues. V lost 4 bases and J lost 5; bases outside the gene matches: 6. Germline CDR1 reads LGHDT; CDR2 reads YNNKEL (reference sequence). Here the CDR3 DNA reads TGTGCCAGCAGCCTACGGACAGGGGGGCAAGATACGCAGTATTTT. As protein: CASSLRTGGQDTQYF.

The chain has TRBV7-9 and TRBJ1-1; no definite D call. Germline V gene lookup returns CDR1 SEHNR and CDR2 FQNEAQ (reference sequence). V lost 0 bases to trimming and J lost 7 bases, with 12 bases between them. CDR3 size: 14 residues. This CDR3 is CASSLAEGGGEAFF. Written as DNA, the CDR3 is TGTGCCAGCAGCTTAGCGGAGGGCGGCGGTGAAGCTTTCTTT.

This sequence joins TRBV27 and TRBJ2-7, with 7 bases fitting TRBD2. The CDR3 is 14 residues long. From germline, CDR1 is MNHEY and CDR2 SMNVEV (reference sequence). The junction had 7 bases not matched to a gene; V was cut back by 2 bases and J by 6 bases. The CDR3 nucleotides read TGTGCCAGCAGTTTAGCCCGGGGGGTTGTCGAGCAGTACTTC. It specifies CASSLARGVVEQYF.

The chain recombines TRBV10-3 with TRBJ1-3, with unresolved D. The CDR3 has 14 residues. V gave up 10 bases and J gave up 0 bases, with 13 bases separating them. From germline, CDR1 is ENHRY and CDR2 SYGVKD. The CDR3 nucleotides read TGTGCCACCTTTACGACAAACTCTGGAAACACCATATATTTT. Encoded protein: CATFTTNSGNTIYF.

The CDR3: CASSLEAGGHGYTF. CDR3 bases: TGTGCCAGCAGCTTAGAGGCAGGGGGTCATGGCTACACCTTC. The chain uses TRBV7-9 and TRBJ1-2, with 7 bases that match TRBD1. Germline CDR1 reads SEHNR; CDR2 reads FQNEAQ (reference sequence). Trimming removed 1 base from V and 6 bases from J; junction bases left unmatched: 5. This CDR3 is built from 14 residues. Together with reference TRBV7-9 and TRBJ1-2, the CDR3 gives the full variable domain: DTGVSQNPRHKITKRGQNVTFRCDPISEHNRLYWYRQTLGQGPEFLTYFQNEAQLEKSRLLSDRFSAERPKGSFSTLEIQRTEQGDSAMYLCASSLEAGGHGYTFGSGTRLTVV.

The chain couples TRBV4-2 to TRBJ2-2; 8 bases fit TRBD2. The CDR3 length is 17 residues. Per the germline V gene, CDR1 is LGHNA and CDR2 is YNFKEQ. V shed 3 bases, J shed 2 bases, and the junction held 8 bases outside the gene matches. The CDR3 loop is CASSHPGGATNTGELFF. The CDR3 nucleotides are TGTGCCAGCAGCCACCCGGGGGGGGCTACTAACACCGGGGAGCTGTTTTTT.

This clone appeared a few times. The chain employs TRBV6-6 and TRBJ2-1; 8 nucleotides agree with TRBD2. The J segment lost 7 bases and the V segment lost 6 bases, leaving 11 bases of the junction unmatched. CDR1 MNHNY and CDR2 SVGAGI come from the germline V gene (reference sequence). The CDR3 has 15 residues. Here the CDR3 reads CASSPRGGSRNEQFF. In DNA form, the CDR3 reads TGTGCCAGCAGCCCTCGGGGGGGCTCTAGAAATGAGCAGTTCTTC.

V is TRBV5-4 and J is TRBJ2-3; the match to TRBD1 covers 7 bases. CDR1 SGHNT and CDR2 YYREEE come from the germline V gene (reference sequence). The junction had 10 bases not matched to a gene; V was cut back by 6 bases and J by 3 bases. The CDR3 has 15 residues. CDR3 nucleotides: TGTGCCAGCACGATAGGGGGCTTTACTACAGATACGCAGTATTTT. It yields the protein CASTIGGFTTDTQYF.

The chain joins TRBV5-1 to TRBJ1-1; D remains ambiguous. Germline V gene lookup returns CDR1 SGHRS and CDR2 YFSETQ. This CDR3 has 14 amino acids. V was trimmed by 0 bases and J by 1 base, leaving 7 bases between them. CDR3 residues: CASSLGNQNTEAFF. The CDR3 DNA reads TGCGCCAGCAGCTTGGGCAATCAGAACACTGAAGCTTTCTTT.

Comments on this clone: Distinct nucleotide sequences in the sample also encode this CDR3. V is TRBV7-9 and J is TRBJ1-4; tentative D call: TRBD1 (6 bases). This CDR3 comprises 16 residues. Trimming cost V 6 bases and J 3 bases, with 17 bases left between them. From germline, CDR1 is SEHNR and CDR2 FQNEAQ (reference sequence). The CDR3 DNA is TGTGCCAGCAGTCCTGGTCGGGGGGCGGCTAATGAAAAACTGTTTTTT. Translation gives CASSPGRGAANEKLFF.

This clone was observed a single time. The gene calls are TRBV19 and TRBJ2-5, with D perhaps matching TRBD1 or TRBD2 (5 bases each). Per the germline V gene, CDR1 is LNHDA and CDR2 is SQIVND (reference sequence). With 11 bases removed from V and 1 base from J, the gap between germline ends came to 14 bases. The CDR3 extends over 13 amino acids. The CDR3 sequence: CACRGLGQETQYF. DNA of the CDR3: TGTGCCTGCCGGGGCCTGGGCCAAGAGACCCAGTACTTC.

CDR3 sequence: CAAGRANLGVPEDTQYF. The CDR3 region has the DNA TGTGCCGCCGGCCGGGCGAACCTAGGGGTTCCAGAAGATACGCAGTATTTT. V gene TRBV5-4 combines with J gene TRBJ2-3; D is perhaps TRBD1 (5 bases). V gave up 10 bases and J gave up 5 bases, with 29 bases separating them. The CDR3 covers 17 residues. From germline, CDR1 is SGHNT and CDR2 YYREEE (reference sequence).

V gene TRBV3-1 (or the pseudogene TRBV3-2) combines with J gene TRBJ2-1; D call uncertain. V shed 4 bases and J shed 3 bases, with 1 base lying between them. Germline V CDR1 and CDR2: LGHDT, YNNKEL (reference sequence). The CDR3 length is 11 residues. The CDR3 nucleotides read TGTGCCAGCAGCCGCTACAATGAGCAGTTCTTC. This codes for CASSRYNEQFF.

The chain recombines TRBV7-9 with TRBJ2-5, with a tentative D call TRBD1 (5 bases). The germline V gene has CDR1 SEHNR and CDR2 FQNEAQ (reference sequence). Trimming took 5 bases from V and 4 from J, leaving 14 bases between them. The CDR3 spans 14 residues. The CDR3 loop reads CASSPFGHTETQYF. The CDR3 region has the DNA TGTGCCAGCAGCCCTTTCGGACATACAGAGACCCAGTACTTC.

In this sample, this clone turned up once. The chain has TRBV5-1 and TRBJ1-4; D might be TRBD1 (5 bases). The germline V gene encodes CDR1 SGHRS and CDR2 YFSETQ. The CDR3 contains 16 residues. V was pared by 0 bases and J by 0 bases, with 9 bases between. The CDR3 bases are TGCGCCAGCAGCTTGGTGCAGGGAGCAACTAATGAAAAACTGTTTTTT. Translating it yields CASSLVQGATNEKLFF.

The V and J genes are TRBV7-2 and TRBJ1-5; no reliable D call. Germline-derived CDR1 and CDR2 are SGHTA and FQGNSA. The CDR3 extends over 12 amino acids. Between the trimmed V and J ends, which lost 4 bases and 3 bases, there was a span of 4 bases. The CDR3 here is CASSWDNQPQHF. The CDR3 DNA is TGTGCCAGCAGCTGGGACAATCAGCCCCAGCATTTT.

The chain uses TRBV28 and TRBJ2-7; TRBD2 agrees at 13 bases. After removal of 6 bases from V and 2 bases from J, the junction contained 4 bases not matched to a gene. CDR1 is MDHEN and CDR2 is SYDVKM in the germline V gene. The CDR3 runs 15 residues. The DNA for the CDR3 is TGTGCCAGCAGCCCCGGGACTAGCGGGGCCTACGAGCAGTACTTC. It is translated as CASSPGTSGAYEQYF.

This chain uses TRBV6-2 or TRBV6-3 with TRBJ1-1, with D unresolved. V was shortened by 5 bases and J by 4 bases, with 17 bases between the two germline ends. The germline V gene has CDR1 MNHEY and CDR2 SVGEGT. The CDR3 extends over 15 amino acids. The DNA of the CDR3 is TGTGCCAGCAGTCCGCACCGACCGACGGGCACTGAAGCTTTCTTT. Translating gives CASSPHRPTGTEAFF.

This chain's CDR3 is CASSFKDSNTEAFF. CDR3 nucleotide sequence: TGTGCCAGCAGCTTTAAGGACTCGAACACTGAAGCTTTCTTT. J is TRBJ1-1 and V is TRBV7-9; D not resolved. The CDR3 spans 14 residues. Germline V lookup: CDR1 SEHNR, CDR2 FQNEAQ (reference sequence). V was trimmed by 3 bases and J by 1 base, leaving 9 bases between them.

This chain joins TRBV19 and TRBJ1-2, with 9 positions matching TRBD1. CDR3 size: 14 residues. Germline trimming cut 8 bases from V and 8 bases from J; bases unmatched to any gene: 12. Germline V gene sequence: CDR1 LNHDA, CDR2 SQIVND (reference sequence). The DNA for the CDR3 is TGTGCCAGTCAAAAGCCGGGACAGGGCGAGGGCTACACCTTC. It is translated as CASQKPGQGEGYTF.

With regard to this clone: Other DNA sequences in this sample translate to the same CDR3. Here the CDR3 DNA reads TGTGCCAGCAGTTACGGGGGAAACACCATATATTTT. Encoded protein: CASSYGGNTIYF. The genes are TRBV6-5 and TRBJ1-3; no firm D call. Germline values: CDR1 MNHEY, CDR2 SVGAGI. With 2 bases removed from V and 4 bases from J, the gap between germline ends came to 3 bases. This CDR3 is built from 12 residues.

The sample holds one count of this clone. The chain links TRBV5-5 to TRBJ2-6; 7 bases are shared with TRBD1. The CDR3 sequence is 20 residues long. Germline CDR1 and CDR2: SGHKS and YYEKEE (reference sequence). Unmatched junction bases numbered 16, after V lost 4 bases and J lost 0 bases. CDR3 loop: CASSPQSRQGWVSGANVLTF. DNA of the CDR3: TGTGCCAGCAGCCCTCAATCCCGACAGGGTTGGGTCTCTGGGGCCAACGTCCTGACTTTC.

The rearrangement uses TRBV11-2 and TRBJ2-1; 13 bases line up with TRBD2. Germline V lookup: CDR1 SGHAT, CDR2 FQNNGV. CDR3 length: 16 residues. V lost 0 bases and J lost 4; bases outside the gene matches: 0. CDR3: CASSLELAGGYNEQFF. CDR3 DNA sequence: TGTGCCAGCAGCTTAGAACTAGCGGGGGGGTACAATGAGCAGTTCTTC.

The chain is built from TRBV9 and TRBJ2-2; no clear D. The V and J ends lost 6 bases and 5 bases respectively, with 11 bases between them. This CDR3 has 13 residues. CDR1 and CDR2 from the germline V gene are SGDLS and YYNGEE. The CDR3 spells CASTSDLTGELFF. The CDR3 DNA reads as TGTGCCAGCACCTCCGACCTGACCGGGGAGCTGTTTTTT.